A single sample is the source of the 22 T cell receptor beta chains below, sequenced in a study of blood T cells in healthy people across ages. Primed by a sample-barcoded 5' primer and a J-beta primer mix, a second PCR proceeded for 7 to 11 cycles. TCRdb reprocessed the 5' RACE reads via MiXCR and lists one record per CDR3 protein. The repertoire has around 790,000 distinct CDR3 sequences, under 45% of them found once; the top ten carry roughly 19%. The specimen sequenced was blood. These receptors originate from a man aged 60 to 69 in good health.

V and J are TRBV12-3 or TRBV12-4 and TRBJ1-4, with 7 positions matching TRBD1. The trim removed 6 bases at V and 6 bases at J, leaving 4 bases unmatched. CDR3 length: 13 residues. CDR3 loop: CASRTGYDEKLFF. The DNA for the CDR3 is TGTGCCAGCAGGACAGGGTATGATGAAAAACTGTTTTTT.

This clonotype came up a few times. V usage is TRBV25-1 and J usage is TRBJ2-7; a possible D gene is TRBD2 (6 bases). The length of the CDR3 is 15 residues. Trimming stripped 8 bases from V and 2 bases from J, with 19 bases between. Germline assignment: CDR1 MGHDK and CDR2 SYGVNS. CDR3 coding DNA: TGTGCCAGCGGGAGGACAACCCCGGGGGCCTACGAGCAGTACTTC. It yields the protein CASGRTTPGAYEQYF.

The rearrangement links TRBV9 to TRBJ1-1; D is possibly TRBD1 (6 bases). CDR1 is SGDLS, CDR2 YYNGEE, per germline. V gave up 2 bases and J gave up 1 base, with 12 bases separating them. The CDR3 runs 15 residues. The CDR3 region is CASSVLATGNTEAFF. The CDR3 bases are TGTGCCAGCAGCGTCCTCGCGACAGGGAACACTGAAGCTTTCTTT.

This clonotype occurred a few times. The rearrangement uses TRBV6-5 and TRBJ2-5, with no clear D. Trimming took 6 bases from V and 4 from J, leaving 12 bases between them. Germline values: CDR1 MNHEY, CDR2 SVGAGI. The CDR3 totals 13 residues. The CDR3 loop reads CASSPSGTETQYF. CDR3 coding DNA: TGTGCCAGCAGCCCTTCGGGCACAGAGACCCAGTACTTC.

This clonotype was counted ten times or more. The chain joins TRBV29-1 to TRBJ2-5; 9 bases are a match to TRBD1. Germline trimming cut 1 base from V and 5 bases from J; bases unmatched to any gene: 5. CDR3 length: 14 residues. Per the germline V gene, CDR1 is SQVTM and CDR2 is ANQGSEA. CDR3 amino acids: CSVEVGDRAETQYF. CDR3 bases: TGCAGCGTTGAAGTGGGGGACAGGGCGGAGACCCAGTACTTC.

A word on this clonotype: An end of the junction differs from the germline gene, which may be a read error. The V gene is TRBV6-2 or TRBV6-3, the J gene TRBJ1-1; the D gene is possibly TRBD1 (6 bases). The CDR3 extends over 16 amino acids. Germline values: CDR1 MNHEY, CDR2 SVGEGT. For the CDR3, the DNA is TGCGCCAACAGACCCTACAGGGTTGCGACGAACACTGAAGCTTTCTTT. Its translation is CANRPYRVATNTEAFF.

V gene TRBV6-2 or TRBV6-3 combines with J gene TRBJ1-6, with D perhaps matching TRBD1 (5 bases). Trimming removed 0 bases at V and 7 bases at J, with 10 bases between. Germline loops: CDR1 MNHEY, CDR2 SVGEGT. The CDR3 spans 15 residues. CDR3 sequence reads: CASSYSGQANSPLHF. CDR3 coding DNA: TGTGCCAGCAGTTACTCGGGGCAGGCCAATTCACCCCTCCACTTT.

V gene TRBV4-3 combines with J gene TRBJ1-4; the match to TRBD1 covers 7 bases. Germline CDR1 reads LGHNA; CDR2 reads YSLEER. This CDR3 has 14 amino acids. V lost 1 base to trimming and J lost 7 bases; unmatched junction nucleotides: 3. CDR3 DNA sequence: TGCGCCAGCAGCCAAGTGACAGGGCCTGAAAAACTGTTTTTT. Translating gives CASSQVTGPEKLFF.

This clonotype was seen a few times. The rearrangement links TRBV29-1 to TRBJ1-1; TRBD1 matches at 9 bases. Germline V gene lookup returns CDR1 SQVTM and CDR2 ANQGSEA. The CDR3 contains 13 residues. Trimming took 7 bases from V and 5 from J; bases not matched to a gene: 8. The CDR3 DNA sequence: TGCAGCGCTCCGGGACAGGGTTATACTGAAGCTTTCTTT. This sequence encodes CSAPGQGYTEAFF.

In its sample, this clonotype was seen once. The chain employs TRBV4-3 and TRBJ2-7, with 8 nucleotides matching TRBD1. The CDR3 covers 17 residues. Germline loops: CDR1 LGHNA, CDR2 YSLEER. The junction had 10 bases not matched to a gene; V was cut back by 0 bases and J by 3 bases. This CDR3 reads CASSQDFTGQGLYEQYF. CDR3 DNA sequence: TGCGCCAGCAGCCAAGATTTTACCGGACAGGGTCTCTACGAGCAGTACTTC.

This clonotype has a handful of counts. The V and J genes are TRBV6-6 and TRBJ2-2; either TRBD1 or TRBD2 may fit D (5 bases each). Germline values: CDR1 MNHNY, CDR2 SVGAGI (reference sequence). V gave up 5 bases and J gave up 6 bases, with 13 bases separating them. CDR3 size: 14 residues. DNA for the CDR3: TGTGCCAGCAGTGGGGGACCATCCCCCGGGGAGCTGTTTTTT. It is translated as CASSGGPSPGELFF.

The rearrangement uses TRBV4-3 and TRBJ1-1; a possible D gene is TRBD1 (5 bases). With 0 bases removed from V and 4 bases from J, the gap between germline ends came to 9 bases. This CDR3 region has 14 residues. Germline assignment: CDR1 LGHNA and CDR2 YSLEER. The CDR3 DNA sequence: TGCGCCAGCAGCCAAGAACCGGGACTCACTGAAGCTTTCTTT. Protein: CASSQEPGLTEAFF.

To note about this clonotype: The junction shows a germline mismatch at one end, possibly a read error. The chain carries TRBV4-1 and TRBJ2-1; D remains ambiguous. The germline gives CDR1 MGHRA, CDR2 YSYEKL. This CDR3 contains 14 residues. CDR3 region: CTSSQVVQNNEQFF. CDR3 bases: TGCACCAGCAGCCAAGTCGTGCAAAACAATGAGCAGTTCTTC.

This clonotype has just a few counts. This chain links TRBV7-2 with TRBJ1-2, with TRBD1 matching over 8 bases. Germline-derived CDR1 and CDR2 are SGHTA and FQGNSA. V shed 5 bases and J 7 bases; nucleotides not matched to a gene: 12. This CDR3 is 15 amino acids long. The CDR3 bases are TGTGCCAGCAGCAGAAAACAGGGGGTCGCGGGTGGCTACACCTTC. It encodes CASSRKQGVAGGYTF.

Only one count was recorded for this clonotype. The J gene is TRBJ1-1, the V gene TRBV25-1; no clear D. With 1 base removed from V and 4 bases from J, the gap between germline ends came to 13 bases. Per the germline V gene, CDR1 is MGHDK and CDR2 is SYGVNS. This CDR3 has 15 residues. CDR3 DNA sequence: TGTGCCAGCAGTGAATTTGTGGGCAGGATCACTGAAGCTTTCTTT. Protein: CASSEFVGRITEAFF. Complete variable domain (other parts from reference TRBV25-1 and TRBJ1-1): EADIYQTPRYLVIGTGKKITLECSQTMGHDKMYWYQQDPGMELHLIHYSYGVNSTEKGDLSSESTVSRIRTEHFPLTLESARPSHTSQYLCASSEFVGRITEAFFGQGTRLTVV.

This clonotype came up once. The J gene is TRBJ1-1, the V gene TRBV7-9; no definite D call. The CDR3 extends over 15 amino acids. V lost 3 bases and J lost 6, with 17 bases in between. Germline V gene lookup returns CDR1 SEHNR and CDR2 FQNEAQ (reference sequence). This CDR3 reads CASSFREASEAEAFF. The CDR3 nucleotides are TGTGCCAGCAGCTTTCGTGAAGCATCGGAGGCTGAAGCTTTCTTT.

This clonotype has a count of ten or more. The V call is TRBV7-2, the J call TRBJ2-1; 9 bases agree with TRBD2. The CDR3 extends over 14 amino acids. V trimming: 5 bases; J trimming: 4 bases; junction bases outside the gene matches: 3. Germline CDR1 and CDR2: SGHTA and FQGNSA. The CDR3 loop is CASSPTSGYNEQFF. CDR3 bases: TGTGCCAGCAGCCCGACTAGCGGATACAATGAGCAGTTCTTC.

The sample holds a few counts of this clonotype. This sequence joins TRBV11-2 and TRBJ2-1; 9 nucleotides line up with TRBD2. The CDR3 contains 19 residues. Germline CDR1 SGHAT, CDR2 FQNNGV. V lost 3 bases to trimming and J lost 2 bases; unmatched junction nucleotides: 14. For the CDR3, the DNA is TGTGCCAGCAGCTTGTTGTGGGTTGGCGGCGGGGGGGCCTACAATGAGCAGTTCTTC. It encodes CASSLLWVGGGGAYNEQFF.

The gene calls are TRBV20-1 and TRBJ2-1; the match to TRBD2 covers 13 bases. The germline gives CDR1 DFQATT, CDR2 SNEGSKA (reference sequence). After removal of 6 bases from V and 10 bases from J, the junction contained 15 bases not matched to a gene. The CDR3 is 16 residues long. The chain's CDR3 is CSALGFTSGGVGEQFF. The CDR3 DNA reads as TGCAGTGCCCTCGGGTTCACTAGCGGGGGGGTTGGGGAGCAGTTCTTC.

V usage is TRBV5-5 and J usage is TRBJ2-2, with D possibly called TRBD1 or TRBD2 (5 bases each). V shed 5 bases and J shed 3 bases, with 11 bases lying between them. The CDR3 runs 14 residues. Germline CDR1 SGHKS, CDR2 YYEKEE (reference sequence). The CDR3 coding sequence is TGTGCCAGCAGGTCCTCGGGGCACACCGGGGAGCTGTTTTTT. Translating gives CASRSSGHTGELFF.

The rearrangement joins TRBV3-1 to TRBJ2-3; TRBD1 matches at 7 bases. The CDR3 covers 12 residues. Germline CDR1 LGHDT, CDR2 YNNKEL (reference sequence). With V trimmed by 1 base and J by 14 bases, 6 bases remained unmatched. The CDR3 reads CASSQVGGVMYF. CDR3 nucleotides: TGTGCCAGCAGCCAAGTAGGGGGCGTAATGTATTTT.

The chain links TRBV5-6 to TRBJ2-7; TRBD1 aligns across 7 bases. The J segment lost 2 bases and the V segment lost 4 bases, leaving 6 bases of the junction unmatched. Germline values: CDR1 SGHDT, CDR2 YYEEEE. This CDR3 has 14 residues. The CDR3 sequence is CASSNRDRTYEQYF. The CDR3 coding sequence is TGTGCCAGCAGCAACCGGGACAGAACCTACGAGCAGTACTTC. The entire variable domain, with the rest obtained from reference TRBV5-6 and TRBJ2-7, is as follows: DAGVTQSPTHLIKTRGQQVTLRCSPKSGHDTVSWYQQALGQGPQFIFQYYEEEERQRGNFPDRFSGHQFPNYSSELNVNALLLGDSALYLCASSNRDRTYEQYFGPGTRLTVT.